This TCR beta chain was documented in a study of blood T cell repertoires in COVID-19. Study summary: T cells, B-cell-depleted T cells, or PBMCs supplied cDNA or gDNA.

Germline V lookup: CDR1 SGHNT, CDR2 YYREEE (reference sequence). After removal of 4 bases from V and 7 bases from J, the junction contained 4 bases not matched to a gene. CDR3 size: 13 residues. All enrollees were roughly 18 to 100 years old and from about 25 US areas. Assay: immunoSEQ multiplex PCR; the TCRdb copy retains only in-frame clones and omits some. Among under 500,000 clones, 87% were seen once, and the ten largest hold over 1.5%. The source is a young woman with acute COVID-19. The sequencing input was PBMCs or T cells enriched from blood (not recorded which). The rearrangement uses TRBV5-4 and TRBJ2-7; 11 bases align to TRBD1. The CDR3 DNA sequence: TGTGCCAGCAGCGGGGGACAGGGGGGAGAGCAGTACTTC. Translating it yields CASSGGQGGEQYF.